This T cell receptor (beta chain) was recorded in a study of blood T cell repertoires in COVID-19. Study summary: Acute and convalescent COVID-19 specimens originated in the United States, Italy and Spain. Sources were T cells, B-cell-depleted T cells, or PBMCs; the material itself was cDNA or gDNA.

In the original processing: How many nucleated cells were present was estimated from reference gene primer amplification. Clones were read by immunoSEQ multiplex PCR, and TCRdb kept only the in-frame ones, dropping some. V, J and clone size derive from that table, while D and trimming were established from the DNA sequence. The repertoire holds approximately 180,000 clones, under 80% seen once, with 17% in the top ten. Categorization into cohorts depended on clinical history that participants reported. This CDR3 region has 15 residues. Germline CDR1 and CDR2: MNHEY and SVGAGI. V lost 6 bases, J lost 2 bases, and 3 bases stayed unmatched.

The chain combines TRBV6-5 with TRBJ1-5, with 11 nucleotides matching TRBD1. Sequences were obtained from PBMCs or T cells enriched from blood (not recorded which). This TCR derives from a woman aged 45-65 years with acute COVID-19. CDR3 sequence: CASRGTGGGNQPQHF. The CDR3 DNA follows: TGTGCCAGCAGGGGGACAGGGGGTGGCAATCAGCCCCAGCATTTT.